This TCR beta chain was documented in a study of cytomegalovirus exposure and HLA in healthy donors. Study context: Out of fewer than 500 genotyped donors, around 80% belonged to the Caucasian-associated ancestry cluster. Study results and caveats: In most subjects, TCR beta sequences reportedly gave accurate predictions of HLA-A and HLA-B alleles. The records held CMV serostatus as the only immune exposure information.

The PCR employed 60 Vbeta primers together with 13 Jbeta primers. Clones were sequenced by immunoSEQ multiplex PCR, and TCRdb holds only the in-frame ones, with some missing. The listing records approximately 190,000 clones. The donors comprised healthy bone marrow donors. Germline values: CDR1 MNHNS, CDR2 SASEGT. V was pared by 8 bases and J by 3 bases, with 14 bases between. The CDR3 sequence is 14 residues long. As regards this clone: Its target is not known.

The TCR sequence derives from a boy younger than 18 in good health and CMV-seronegative. The sequenced sample was PBMCs. The rearrangement joins TRBV6-1 to TRBJ1-5; tentatively, D is TRBD1 (6 bases). The CDR3 DNA reads as TGTGCCAGCGTCCTAGACAGGCTCAATCAGCCCCAGCATTTT. Residues: CASVLDRLNQPQHF.